This T cell receptor (beta chain) was recovered during a study of beta chain features in type 1 diabetes. Study-wide context: Across every sample, roughly 100 million sorted cells were examined in total. Study results and limitations: Equally in patients and controls, PCR might preferentially amplify shorter templates. In these data, an HLA type influence on TCRB rearrangement remained unresolved.

The authors reverse transcribed all of the isolated RNA, so sequencing captured expressed TCRB transcripts. Method: immunoSEQ multiplex PCR; TCRdb's copy keeps in-frame clones and lacks some. The data contain around 240,000 clones, over 8.5% of them seen just once; the ten biggest clones take up under 0.045%. A sort by CD45RO/CCR7/CD25/CD127/CD95/CD27 yielded CD4+ naive, central memory, regulatory and stem cell-like memory cells. For this clone: Its matching antigen is unknown.

CDR3 length: 14 residues. Germline V lookup: CDR1 SGHRS, CDR2 YFSETQ. Trimming stripped 2 bases from V and 9 bases from J, with 15 bases between. V is TRBV5-1 and J is TRBJ2-1, with D perhaps matching TRBD2 (6 bases). The sequence was obtained from a young woman in good health. Sequenced input: naive CD4+ T cells from blood. The CDR3: CASSLTGENAEQFF. The CDR3 DNA reads as TGCGCCAGCAGCTTAACGGGGGAAAACGCTGAGCAGTTCTTC.